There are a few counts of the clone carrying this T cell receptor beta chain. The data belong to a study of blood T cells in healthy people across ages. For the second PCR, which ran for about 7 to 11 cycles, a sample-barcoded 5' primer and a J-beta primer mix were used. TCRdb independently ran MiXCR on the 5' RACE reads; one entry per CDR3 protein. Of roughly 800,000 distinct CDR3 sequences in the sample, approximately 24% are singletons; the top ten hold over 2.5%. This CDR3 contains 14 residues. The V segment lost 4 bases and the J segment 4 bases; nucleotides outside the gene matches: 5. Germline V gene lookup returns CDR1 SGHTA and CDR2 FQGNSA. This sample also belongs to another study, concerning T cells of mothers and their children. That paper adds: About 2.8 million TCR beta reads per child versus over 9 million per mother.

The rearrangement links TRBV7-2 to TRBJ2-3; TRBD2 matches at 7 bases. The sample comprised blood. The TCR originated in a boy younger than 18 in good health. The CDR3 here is CASSYAGLSDTQYF. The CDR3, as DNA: TGTGCCAGCAGCTACGCGGGACTATCAGATACGCAGTATTTT.